This T cell receptor (beta chain) originates from a study of blood T cell repertoires in COVID-19. Overall study context: From the United States, Italy and Spain came samples of acute and convalescent COVID-19.

Data came from immunoSEQ multiplex PCR; TCRdb stores just in-frame clones and leaves some out. Here the sample spans fewer than 15,000 clones, around four fifths being singletons. The sequenced sample was peripheral blood. The source of this sequence is a human donor in a cohort sampled during active COVID-19.

The CDR3 here is CSGYDSTGTTEAFF. The CDR3, as DNA: TGCAGCGGATACGACAGCACCGGGACTACAGAAGCTTTCTTT. The chain links TRBV29-1 to TRBJ1-1; tentative D call: TRBD1 (5 bases). The CDR3 runs 14 residues. Looked up from germline, CDR1 is SQVTM and CDR2 is ANQGSEA. Trimming stripped 7 bases from V and 8 bases from J, with 23 bases between.